The clone carrying this T cell receptor (beta chain) was found once. Its antigen is not identified. Method: immunoSEQ multiplex PCR; TCRdb's copy keeps in-frame clones and lacks some. The sample yields 100,000 to 130,000 clones, 87% seen once. The germline V gene has CDR1 SGHTA and CDR2 FQGNSA. Trimming cost V 5 bases and J 5 bases; bases outside gene matches: 13. This CDR3 spans 17 amino acids. These data are taken from a study of T cell responses to AZD1222 COVID-19 vaccine. Overall study: Pooled together were second doses at about 4 or about 12 weeks. Broader study findings: Repertoires in all cases were sampled only once the peak T cell response had passed.

The chain is built from TRBV7-2 and TRBJ2-5; 11 bases are shared with TRBD2. The sample in question was peripheral blood, obtained on day 0 of AZD1222 vaccination. This receptor was taken from an adult in good health. This chain's CDR3 is CASSPGRLAGSRETQYF. The CDR3 nucleotides are TGTGCCAGCAGCCCTGGCCGACTAGCGGGATCCAGGGAGACCCAGTACTTC.